This T cell receptor beta chain was identified in a study of blood T cells in healthy people across ages (dated by TCRdb to the mid-2010s). About the study as a whole: In model experiments, template switching captured roughly one uniquely barcoded TCR beta cDNA molecule for every two T cells. To track age-related changes in TCR beta repertoire diversity, the study relied on deep sequencing normalized with unique cDNA molecular identifiers. Four age groups were formed from the donors: young (average 16 years), middle-aged (just under 40), aged (around 62) and long-lived (around 82). To avoid experimental bias, donors of different ages were distributed randomly across sequencing lanes. The study analyzed two additional independent replicas of 1 million unique cDNA reads from the same blood draw for two donors, one aged 18 to 29 and one aged 80 or older. Broad study findings and their caveats: The CMV infection status of donors was not known, potentially confounding age-related changes in expanded clonotypes. As age increased, observed TCR beta diversity per million T cells dropped in a roughly linear way, and a significant reduction was already evident by age around 41. Compared with the aged group, the long-lived group had more naive CD4+ T cells, fewer expanded clones and increased TCR diversity, a pattern suggesting age selection. Since profiling was done on bulk unsorted PBMCs, naive and antigen-experienced compartments could not be conclusively compared. Estimates of total diversity from one million sequenced T cells were regarded as lower bounds and underestimates. The percentage of naive T cells measured by flow cytometry correlated strongly with observed TCR beta diversity.

The donors were roughly 38 Caucasian individuals from Russia, aged 6 to 90 years, who were systemically healthy. Roughly 11 milliliters of peripheral blood were drawn from each donor into EDTA-treated Vacutainer tubes. Ficoll-Paque density-gradient centrifugation was used to isolate PBMCs, with at least 6 million obtained per sample. Trizol reagent was used to extract total RNA from PBMCs, with at least 6 micrograms per sample. The percentages of naive CD45RAhigh/CD27high T cells were determined by flow cytometry on a PBMC aliquot from every donor. Turning to this clonotype: Its antigen remains unidentified. No base quality information exists; no much larger clone differs at one position.

The germline V gene yields KGHDR for CDR1 and SFDVKD for CDR2. From cysteine to phenylalanine, the CDR3 is 15 amino acids long. Only the CDR3 DNA is retained, 45 bases long and in frame from the first base. The library was obtained by 5' RACE. For sequencing, an Illumina HiSeq 2500 was employed. A second PCR of roughly 6 to 11 cycles was run with a J-beta primer mix and a sample-barcoded 5' primer. A template-switch 5' adaptor carrying 12 random nucleotides introduced a unique molecular identifier onto each TCR beta cDNA molecule. Each sample yielded at least 2.5 million CDR3-containing paired-end reads. First-strand cDNA synthesis was performed from all RNA using the Mint cDNA synthesis kit, with priming by a TRBC-specific oligonucleotide. After uracil-DNA glycosylase treatment, a first 18-cycle PCR used universal primers M1SS and BC2_uni_R on all cDNA. The authors' analysis ran thus. Normalization of each sample was performed by random selection of 1 million high-quality reads, each carrying a distinct molecular identifier. Instead of being binned into consensus sequences, reads that shared molecular identifiers were thrown out. MiTCR, with a Q25 quality threshold and the strictest error-elimination algorithm, was used for CDR3 identification, clonotype clustering and error correction. Lower-bound total TCR beta diversity was estimated with a nonparametric unseen species model using Euler transformation. TCRdb's own reprocessing of the public reads used fastp at Q25 and MiXCR and kept productive beta chains. Rows with one shared CDR3 protein collapse into an entry with the most common genes and DNA. These V and J calls originate from TCRdb's pipeline instead of the authors' own analysis. The sample profile shows about 830,000 distinct CDR3 sequences; approximately 59% of them were found once. In total, the top ten clones hold 28% of the sample.

The V and J segments used are TRBV24-1 and TRBJ2-4; the D region may be TRBD1 or TRBD2, each matching 5 bases equally. TRBJ2-5 matches the DNA end more closely, so the J call is doubtful. The clonotype comes from a man aged 30 to 45 in good health. Sequences were obtained from blood. The DNA sequence is given as TGTGCCACCAGTGATGACAGTCGGGCGGGAGAGACCCAGTACTTC. It encodes CATSDDSRAGETQYF.